In this sample, the clone carrying this T cell receptor (beta chain) turned up once. The data derive from a study of blood T cell repertoires in COVID-19. In the study's own analysis: Amplification from reference gene primers served as the basis for estimated nucleated cell counts. The repertoire was sequenced with immunoSEQ multiplex PCR; TCRdb's copy has only in-frame clones and lacks some. V and J calls and clone size are as listed in that table; D and trimming were resolved from the DNA. Of 70,000 to 90,000 clones listed, around 84% were seen once; the top ten hold around 7.8%. The clonotype comes from a man older than 75 with active or convalescent COVID-19. What was sequenced was peripheral blood.

The CDR3 is CASSPRTGSGAGELFF. DNA of the CDR3: TGTGCCAGCAGCCCTCGGACAGGGTCGGGCGCCGGGGAGCTGTTTTTT. The chain has TRBV7-2 and TRBJ2-2; 8 bases align to TRBD1. Germline trimming cut 5 bases from V and 6 bases from J; bases unmatched to any gene: 11. This CDR3 is built from 16 residues. The germline V gene has CDR1 SGHTA and CDR2 FQGNSA.